One and the same sample provided the 25 T cell receptor beta chains below, sequenced in a study of CXCR3-negative and CXCR3-positive naive CD8 T cells. Regarding the study as a whole: Naive CXCR3-positive cells had TRB CDR3s more hydrophobic than those of CXCR3-negative naive cells.

These TCRs are of unknown antigen specificity. The method, 5' RACE with UMI labels, was used to prepare the TRB cDNA libraries. Using the 5' RACE reads, TCRdb records one entry per CDR3 protein without DNA. The sample holds about 90,000 distinct CDR3 sequences. Sample: naive CXCR3+ CD8+ T cells from blood. Subset in this sample: CD45RO-CCR7+CD27+CD95- naive CD8+ T cells expressing CXCR3 (TNR3+). The source of these receptors is a human donor in good health. Some clones in this sample may be carry-over from other donors' samples.

V gene TRBV5-1 combines with J gene TRBJ2-1. The CDR3 sequence is 13 residues long. Germline assignment: CDR1 SGHRS and CDR2 YFSETQ. This chain's CDR3 is CASSLFHPDEQFF.

This chain links TRBV4-1 with TRBJ1-4; TCRdb picks TRBD1, but there is no DNA to check that call. Germline assignment: CDR1 MGHRA and CDR2 YSYEKL. The CDR3 consists of 16 residues. CDR3 residues: CASSSPRQGANEKLFF.

The rearrangement joins TRBV16 to TRBJ1-1. CDR1 is KGHSY, CDR2 FQNENV, per germline. CDR3 length: 14 residues. The CDR3 protein is CASSQSIGYTEAFF.

The chain carries TRBV4-3 and TRBJ2-6. The CDR3 is 16 amino acids. Germline CDR1 reads LGHNA; CDR2 reads YSLEER. This CDR3 reads CASSQDVSSGANVLTF.

This chain joins TRBV30 and TRBJ2-7; TCRdb's D gene call, TRBD1, goes unchecked for lack of DNA. The CDR3 loop spans 13 amino acids. CDR1 GTSNPN and CDR2 SVGIG come from the germline V gene (reference sequence). The CDR3 sequence is CAWTPGEGYEQYF.

The gene calls are TRBV7-8 and TRBJ2-7; TCRdb designates TRBD1, a call that cannot be tested without DNA. Germline CDR1 and CDR2: SGHVS and FQNEAQ. The CDR3 is 15 residues long. The CDR3 loop reads CASRDPGQWTHEQYF.

This sequence joins TRBV28 and TRBJ1-2; TCRdb reports TRBD1, a call that lacks DNA to check it against. This CDR3 comprises 15 residues. CDR1 is MDHEN and CDR2 is SYDVKM in the germline V gene. The CDR3 sequence is CASSLRTGGNYGYTF.

The chain links TRBV14 to TRBJ2-5. The CDR3 is made up of 14 amino acids. Looked up from germline, CDR1 is SGHDN and CDR2 is FVKESK. CDR3 amino acids: CASSQIGLKETQYF.

This rearrangement joins TRBV12-3 or TRBV12-4 to TRBJ2-1; the D call of TRBD2 rests on TCRdb alone, since no DNA is present to check it. CDR3 length: 15 amino acids. The CDR3: CASSLSSGGANEQFF.

V is TRBV20-1 and J is TRBJ1-1; TCRdb calls TRBD1, which cannot be checked without DNA. Germline V gene sequence: CDR1 DFQATT, CDR2 SNEGSKA (reference sequence). This CDR3 has 16 residues. CDR3 residues: CSARGTGGSWGTEAFF.

This chain connects TRBV7-9 to TRBJ2-2; with no DNA, the TCRdb D assignment of TRBD2 cannot be verified. This CDR3 has 15 amino acids. Germline V CDR1 and CDR2: SEHNR, FQNEAQ (reference sequence). The CDR3 protein is CASSPPSTNTGELFF.

This chain uses TRBV7-9 with TRBJ1-1; the TRBD1 assignment by TCRdb is unverifiable without DNA. This CDR3 has 23 residues. Germline CDR1 and CDR2: SEHNR and FQNEAQ (reference sequence). The CDR3 sequence: CASSPKMGASISEEGHLNTEAFF.

This chain joins TRBV5-1 and TRBJ2-2. The CDR3 runs to 15 residues. Germline-derived CDR1 and CDR2 are SGHRS and YFSETQ. The CDR3 is CASSFQDLPGGELFF.

This rearrangement joins TRBV6-5 to TRBJ1-2. Germline CDR1 is MNHEY and CDR2 is SVGAGI. CDR3 length: 13 residues. CDR3 sequence: CASSYGENYGYTF.

J is TRBJ2-6 and V is TRBV14; the TCRdb D gene call, TRBD1, has no DNA to confirm it. Germline CDR1 is SGHDN and CDR2 is FVKESK. The CDR3 is 19 residues long. The CDR3 spells CASSQDFGGGPSGANVLTF.

The genes are TRBV21-1 and TRBJ2-2; TCRdb selects TRBD2, and the lack of DNA leaves this call unchecked. TRBV21-1 is deemed a pseudogene. This CDR3 spans 18 amino acids. CDR3 in amino acids: CASNIPQLAGGFTGSCFF.

CDR3 residues: CASSYGGLEQYF. The V and J genes are TRBV6-6 and TRBJ2-7; without DNA, the TCRdb call of TRBD1 cannot be checked. The CDR3 covers 12 residues. In germline, CDR1 is MNHNY, CDR2 SVGAGI (reference sequence).

The V and J genes are TRBV7-3 and TRBJ2-1; TCRdb returns TRBD1, unconfirmable since there is no DNA. The CDR3 sequence is 15 residues long. In germline, CDR1 is SGHTA, CDR2 FQGTGA. This chain's CDR3 is CASSLPGTDYNEQFF.

CDR3 sequence: CAIQGTSYNEQFF. The chain joins TRBV2 to TRBJ2-1; TCRdb indicates TRBD2, and absent DNA this call remains unverified. The CDR3 extends over 13 amino acids. CDR1 is SNHLY, CDR2 FYNNEI, per germline.

The chain joins TRBV5-1 to TRBJ2-1; TCRdb outputs TRBD1, but without DNA this stays unchecked. Germline CDR1 and CDR2: SGHRS and YFSETQ. The length of the CDR3 is 17 residues. The CDR3: CASSPVAQGYSYNEQFF.

This chain links TRBV20-1 with TRBJ2-3; the TCRdb D gene call, TRBD1, has no DNA to confirm it. CDR1 is DFQATT, CDR2 SNEGSKA, per germline (reference sequence). The CDR3 sequence is 15 residues long. The CDR3 sequence: CSARDSAGTRDTQYF.

The gene calls are TRBV7-9 and TRBJ1-5. The CDR3 has 14 amino acids. Germline-derived CDR1 and CDR2 are SEHNR and FQNEAQ (reference sequence). The CDR3 is CASSLDSSSQPQHF.

The rearrangement uses TRBV28 and TRBJ2-7; TCRdb picks TRBD2, but there is no DNA to check that call. In germline, CDR1 is MDHEN, CDR2 SYDVKM. The CDR3 sequence is 13 residues long. CDR3 sequence reads: CASSHLRAYEQYF.

The chain carries TRBV12-3 or TRBV12-4 and TRBJ2-5; TCRdb's D gene call, TRBD2, goes unchecked for lack of DNA. There are 15 residues in the CDR3. The CDR3 reads CASSFWGLAEGTQYF.

The CDR3 sequence: CSVVGRGWSQETQYF. The genes are TRBV29-1 and TRBJ2-5; TCRdb selects TRBD1, and the lack of DNA leaves this call unchecked. Germline V gene data show CDR1 as SQVTM and CDR2 as ANQGSEA. This CDR3 contains 15 residues.